What follows describes a single T cell receptor (beta chain). This specimen comes from a study of blood T cell repertoires in COVID-19. Germline V gives CDR1 LNHDA, CDR2 SQIVND (reference sequence). This CDR3 contains 16 residues. V was shortened by 3 bases and J by 7 bases, with 19 bases between the two germline ends. TCRdb's copy holds only in-frame clones and misses some; the assay was immunoSEQ multiplex PCR. The sample shows approximately 150,000 clones, about 89% of them seen only once. The chain has TRBV19 and TRBJ2-1, with D possibly being TRBD1 (6 bases). The source of this sequence is a man aged 60 to 75 who had recovered from COVID-19. The sequencing input was PBMCs or T cells enriched from blood (not recorded which). The chain's CDR3 is CASSIPAGVVANEQFF. CDR3 in DNA: TGTGCCAGTAGTATTCCGGCAGGGGTAGTGGCTAATGAGCAGTTCTTC.